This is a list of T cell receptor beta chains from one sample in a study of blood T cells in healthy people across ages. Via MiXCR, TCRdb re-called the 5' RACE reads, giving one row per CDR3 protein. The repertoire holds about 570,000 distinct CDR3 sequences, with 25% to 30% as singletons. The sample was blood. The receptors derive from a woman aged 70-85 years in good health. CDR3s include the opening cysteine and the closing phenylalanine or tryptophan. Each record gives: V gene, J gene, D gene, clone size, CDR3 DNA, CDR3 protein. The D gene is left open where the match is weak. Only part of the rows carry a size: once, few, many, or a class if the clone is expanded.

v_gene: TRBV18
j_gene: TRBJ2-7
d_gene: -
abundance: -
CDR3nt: TGTGCCAGCTCACCAGGCCCTACCTCCTACGAGCAGTACTTC
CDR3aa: CASSPGPTSYEQYF

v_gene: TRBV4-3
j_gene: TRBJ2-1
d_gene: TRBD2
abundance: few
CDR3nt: TGCGCCAGCAGCCACCGACTAGCGGGGGCCGACAATGAGCAGTTCTTC
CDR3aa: CASSHRLAGADNEQFF

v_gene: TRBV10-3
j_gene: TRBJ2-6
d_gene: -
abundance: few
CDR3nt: TGTGCCATCCAGGGTGGGGCCAACGTCCTGACTTTC
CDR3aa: CAIQGGANVLTF

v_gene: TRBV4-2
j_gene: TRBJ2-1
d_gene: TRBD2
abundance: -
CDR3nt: TGTGCCAGCAGCCAAGGTGGAGCGGGGGAATATGAGCAGTTCTTC
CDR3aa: CASSQGGAGEYEQFF

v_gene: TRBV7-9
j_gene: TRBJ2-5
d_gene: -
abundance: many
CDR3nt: TGTGCCAGCAGCCGAGAGACCCAGTACTTC
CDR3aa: CASSRETQYF

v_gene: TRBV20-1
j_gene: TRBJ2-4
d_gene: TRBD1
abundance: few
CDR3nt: TGCAGTGCCCCGGACAGGGGGAACATTCAGTACTTC
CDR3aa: CSAPDRGNIQYF

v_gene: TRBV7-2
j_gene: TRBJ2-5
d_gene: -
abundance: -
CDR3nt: TGTGCCAGCAGCTTAGCAGTCCCTTTAAGAGAGACCCAGTACTTC
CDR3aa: CASSLAVPLRETQYF

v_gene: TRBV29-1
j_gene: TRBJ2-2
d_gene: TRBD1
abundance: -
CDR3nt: TGCAGCGGCGCCGGGACAGGCAATACCGGGGAGCTGTTTTTT
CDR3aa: CSGAGTGNTGELFF

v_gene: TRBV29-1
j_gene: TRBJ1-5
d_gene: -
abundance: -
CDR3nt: TGCAGCGTCCTGGACGGTCCAGGCCAGCCCCAGCATTTT
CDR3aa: CSVLDGPGQPQHF

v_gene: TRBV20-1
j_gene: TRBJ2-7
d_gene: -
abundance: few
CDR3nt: TGCAGTGCTAGTTGGCCCCACAGAACAAACGAGCAGTACTTC
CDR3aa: CSASWPHRTNEQYF

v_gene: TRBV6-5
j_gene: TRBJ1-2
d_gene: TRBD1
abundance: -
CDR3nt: TGTGCCAGCAGGACAGACAGGGACTATGGCTACACCTTC
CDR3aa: CASRTDRDYGYTF

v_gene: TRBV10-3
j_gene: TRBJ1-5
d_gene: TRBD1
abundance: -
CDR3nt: TGTGCCATCGGGACAGGGAATCAGCCCCAGCATTTT
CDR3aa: CAIGTGNQPQHF

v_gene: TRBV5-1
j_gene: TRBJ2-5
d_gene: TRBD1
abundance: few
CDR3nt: TGCGCCAGTCTGGCATCCGGGACAGGGGGAGAGACCCAGTACTTC
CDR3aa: CASLASGTGGETQYF

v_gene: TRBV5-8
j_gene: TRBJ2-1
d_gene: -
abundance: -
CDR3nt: TGTGCCAGCACCCTCTCGGGGTCCTACAATGAGCAGTTCTTC
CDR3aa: CASTLSGSYNEQFF

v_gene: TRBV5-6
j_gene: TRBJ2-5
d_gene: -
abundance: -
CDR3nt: TGTGCCAGCAGCGCCGCAGGTTGGCAGGGTCGTGGTCGGACCCAGTACTTC
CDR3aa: CASSAAGWQGRGRTQYF

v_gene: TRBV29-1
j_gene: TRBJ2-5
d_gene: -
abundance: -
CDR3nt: TGCAGCGTTGATGGGTTGGGAAATGAGCAGTACTTC
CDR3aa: CSVDGLGNEQYF

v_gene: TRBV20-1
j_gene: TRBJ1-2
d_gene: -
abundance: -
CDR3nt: TGCAGTGCTAGGCTCCCGGACAGTTATGGCTACACCTTC
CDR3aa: CSARLPDSYGYTF

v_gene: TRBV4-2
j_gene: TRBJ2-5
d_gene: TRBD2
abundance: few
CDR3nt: TGTGCCAGCAGCCAAGATATTGCGGAGCGGGGTCAAGAGACCCAGTACTTC
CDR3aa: CASSQDIAERGQETQYF

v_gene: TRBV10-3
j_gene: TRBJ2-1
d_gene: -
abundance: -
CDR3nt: TGTGCCATCAGTGAGGCGGGGAATGAGCAGTTCTTC
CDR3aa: CAISEAGNEQFF

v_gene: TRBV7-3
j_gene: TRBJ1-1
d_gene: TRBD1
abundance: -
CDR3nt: TGTGCCAGCAGCCTTTCAGGGGGCTCGAACACTGAAGCTTTCTTT
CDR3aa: CASSLSGGSNTEAFF

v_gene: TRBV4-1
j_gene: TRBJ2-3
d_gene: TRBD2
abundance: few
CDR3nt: TGCGCCAGCAGCCAGGCTAGCGGCTGGATCGATACGCAGTATTTT
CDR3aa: CASSQASGWIDTQYF

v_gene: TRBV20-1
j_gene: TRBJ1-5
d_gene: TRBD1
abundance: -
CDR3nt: TGCAGTGCTAGGGCAATACAGGGGGCGAATCAGCCCCAGCATTTT
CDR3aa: CSARAIQGANQPQHF